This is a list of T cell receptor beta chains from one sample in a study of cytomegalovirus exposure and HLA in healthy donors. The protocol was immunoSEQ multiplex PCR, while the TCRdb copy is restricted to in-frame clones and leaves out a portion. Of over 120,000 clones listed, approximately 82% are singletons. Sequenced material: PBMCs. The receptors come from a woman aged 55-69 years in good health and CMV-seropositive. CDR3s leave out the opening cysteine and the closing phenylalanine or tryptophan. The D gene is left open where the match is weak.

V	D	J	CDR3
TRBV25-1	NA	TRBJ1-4	ASSEGEGVSSEKLF
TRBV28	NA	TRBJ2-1	ASSSGLRGPYNEQF
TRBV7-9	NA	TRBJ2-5	ASSRGPRGQETQY
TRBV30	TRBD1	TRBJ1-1	AWSTTGGTEAF
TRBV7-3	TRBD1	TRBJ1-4	ASSPRQGKIEKLF
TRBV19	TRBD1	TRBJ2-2	ASSILQGQGTGELF
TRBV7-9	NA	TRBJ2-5	ASSLLGLGETQY
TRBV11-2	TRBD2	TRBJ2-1	ASSPSSGRAHEQF
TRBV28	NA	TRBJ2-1	ASRGGGRHNEQF
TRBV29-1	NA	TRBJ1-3	SVAGLGNTIY
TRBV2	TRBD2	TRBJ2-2	ASSTWTSGRGAGELF
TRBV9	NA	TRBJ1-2	ASSVVGGANYGYT
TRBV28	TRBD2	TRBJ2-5	ASSFRTSGRETQY
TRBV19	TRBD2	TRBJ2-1	ASRLSGSYEQF
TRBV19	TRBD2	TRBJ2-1	ASSIDGLALFSYSYNEQF
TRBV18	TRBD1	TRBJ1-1	ASSVSDRVTEAF
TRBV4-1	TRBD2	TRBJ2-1	ASSQPGSGGREQF
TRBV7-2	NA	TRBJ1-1	ASSQDSHPEAF
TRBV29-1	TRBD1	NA	SVGQGERGNTIY
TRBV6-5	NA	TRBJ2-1	ASSYDAGSSYNEQF
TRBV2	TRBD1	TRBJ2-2	ASSRDRNAGELF
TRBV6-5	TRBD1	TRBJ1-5	ASSPLRGPGQPQH
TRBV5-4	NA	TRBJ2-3	ASSQPGTSTDTQY
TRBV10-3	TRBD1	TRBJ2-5	AISESKGQGKETQY
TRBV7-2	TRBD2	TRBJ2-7	ASSLTSGGRYEQY
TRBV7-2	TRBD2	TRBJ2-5	ASSFPGLARKGTQY
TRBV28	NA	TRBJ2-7	ASSEGHEQY
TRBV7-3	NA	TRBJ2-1	ASSLQAISYNEQF
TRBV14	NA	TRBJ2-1	ASSQDLGVSEQF
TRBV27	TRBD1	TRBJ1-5	ASRNRGSNQPQH
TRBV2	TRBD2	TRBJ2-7	ASREDWGGSGRLSEQY
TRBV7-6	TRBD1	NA	ASSPPGQGSYEQY
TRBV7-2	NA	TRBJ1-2	ASSLTSTRGNYGYT